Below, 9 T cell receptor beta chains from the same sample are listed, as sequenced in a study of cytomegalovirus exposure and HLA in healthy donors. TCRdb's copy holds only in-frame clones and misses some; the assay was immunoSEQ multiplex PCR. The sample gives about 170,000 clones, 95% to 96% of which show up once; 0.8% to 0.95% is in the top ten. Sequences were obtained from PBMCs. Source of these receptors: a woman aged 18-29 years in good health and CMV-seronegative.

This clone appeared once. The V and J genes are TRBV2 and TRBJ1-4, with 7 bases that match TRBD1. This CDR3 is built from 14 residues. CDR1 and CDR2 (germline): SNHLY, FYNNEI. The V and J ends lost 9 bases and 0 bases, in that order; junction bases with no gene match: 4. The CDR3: CASAGTATNEKLFF. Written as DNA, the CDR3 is TGTGCCAGTGCCGGGACAGCAACTAATGAAAAACTGTTTTTT. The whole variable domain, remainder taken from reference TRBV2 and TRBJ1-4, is EPEVTQTPSHQVTQMGQEVILRCVPISNHLYFYWYRQILGQKVEFLVSFYNNEISEKSEIFDDQFSVERPDGSNFTLKIRSTKLEDSAMYFCASAGTATNEKLFFGSGTQLSVL.

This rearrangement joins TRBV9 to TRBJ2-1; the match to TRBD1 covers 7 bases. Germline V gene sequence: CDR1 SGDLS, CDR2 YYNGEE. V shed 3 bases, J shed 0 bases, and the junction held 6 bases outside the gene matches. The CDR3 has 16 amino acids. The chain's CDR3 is CASSAQGGASYNEQFF. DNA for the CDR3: TGTGCCAGCAGCGCCCAAGGGGGCGCCTCCTACAATGAGCAGTTCTTC.

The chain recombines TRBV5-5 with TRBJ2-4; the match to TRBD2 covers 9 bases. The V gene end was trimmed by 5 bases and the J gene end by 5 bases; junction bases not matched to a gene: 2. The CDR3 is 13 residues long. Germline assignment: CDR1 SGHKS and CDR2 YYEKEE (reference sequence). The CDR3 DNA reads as TGTGCCAGCAGTAGCGGGGGAGAAAACATTCAGTACTTC. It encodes CASSSGGENIQYF.

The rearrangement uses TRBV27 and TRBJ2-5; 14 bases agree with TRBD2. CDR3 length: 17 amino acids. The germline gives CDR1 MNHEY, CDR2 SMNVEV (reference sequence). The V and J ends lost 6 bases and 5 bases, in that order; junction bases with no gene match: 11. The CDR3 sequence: CASRAPGLAGAGETQYF. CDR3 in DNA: TGTGCCAGCAGGGCCCCGGGACTAGCGGGGGCGGGGGAGACCCAGTACTTC.

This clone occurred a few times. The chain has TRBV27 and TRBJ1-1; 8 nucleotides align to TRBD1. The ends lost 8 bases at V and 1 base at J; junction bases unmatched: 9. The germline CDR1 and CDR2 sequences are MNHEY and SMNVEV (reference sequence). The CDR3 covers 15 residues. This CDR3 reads CASRQGARRNTEAFF. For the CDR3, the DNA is TGTGCCAGCCGCCAGGGGGCGCGTAGGAACACTGAAGCTTTCTTT.

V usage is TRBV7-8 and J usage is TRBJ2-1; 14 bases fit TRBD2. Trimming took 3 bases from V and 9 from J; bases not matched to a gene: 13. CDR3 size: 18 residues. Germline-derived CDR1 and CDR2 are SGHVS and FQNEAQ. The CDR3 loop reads CASSLGSSNGLAGGEQFF. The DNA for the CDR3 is TGTGCCAGCAGCTTGGGGTCTAGTAACGGACTAGCGGGGGGTGAGCAGTTCTTC.

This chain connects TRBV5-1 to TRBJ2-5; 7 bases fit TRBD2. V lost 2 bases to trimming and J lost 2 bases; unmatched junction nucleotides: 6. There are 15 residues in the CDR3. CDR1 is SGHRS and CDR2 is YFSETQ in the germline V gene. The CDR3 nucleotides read TGCGCCAGCAGCTTAAAGCGGGGACTTCAAGAGACCCAGTACTTC. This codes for CASSLKRGLQETQYF.

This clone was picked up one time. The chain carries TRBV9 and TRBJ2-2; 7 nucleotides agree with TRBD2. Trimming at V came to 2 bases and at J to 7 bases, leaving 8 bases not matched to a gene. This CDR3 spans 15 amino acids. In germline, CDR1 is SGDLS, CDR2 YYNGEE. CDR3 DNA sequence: TGTGCCAGCAGCGTTTCCTGGGGGGGGGACGGGGAGCTGTTTTTT. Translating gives CASSVSWGGDGELFF.

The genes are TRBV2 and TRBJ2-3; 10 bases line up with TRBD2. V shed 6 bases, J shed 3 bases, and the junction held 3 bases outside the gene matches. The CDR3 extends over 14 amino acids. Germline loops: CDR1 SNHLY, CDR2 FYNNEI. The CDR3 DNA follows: TGTGCCAGCAGGGGGGGACTAGCGACAGATACGCAGTATTTT. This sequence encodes CASRGGLATDTQYF.